The 13 T cell receptor beta chains below all came from one sample that was sequenced in a study of T cells in Graves' hyperthyroidism and ophthalmopathy (dated by TCRdb to between 2017 and 2020). Libraries were prepared through multiplex PCR. Sequencing relied on an Illumina HiSeq 2000. TCR beta CDR3 regions were amplified from RNA transcripts. The TCR CDR3 was subjected to a first round of RT-PCR using the HTBI primer set and the Qiagen OneStep RT-PCR kit. TCRdb handled the public reads itself, with Q25 trimming in fastp and clone calling in MiXCR, and kept productive beta chains. Each entry merges the rows of one CDR3 protein and shows their most common DNA and genes. For this sample there are 700,000 or so distinct CDR3 sequences; around 17% appear just once. The ten largest clones take up around 8% of the sample. Source material: blood. Source of these receptors: a man aged 18 to 29 with Graves' hyperthyroidism.

This chain uses TRBV10-3 with TRBJ2-4; 8 nucleotides align to TRBD1. Unmatched junction bases numbered 7, after V lost 4 bases and J lost 2 bases. Looked up from germline, CDR1 is ENHRY and CDR2 is SYGVKD. There are 16 residues in the CDR3. The CDR3 DNA sequence: TGTGCCATCAGTGGGGACAGGCCGAATACCAAAAACATTCAGTACTTC. Its protein is CAISGDRPNTKNIQYF.

This clonotype was counted between two and nine times. The V gene is TRBV19, the J gene TRBJ2-7; perhaps TRBD2 as D (5 bases). V lost 4 bases, J lost 0 bases, and 13 bases lay in between. CDR3 length: 15 amino acids. Looked up from germline, CDR1 is LNHDA and CDR2 is SQIVND (reference sequence). DNA for the CDR3: TGTGCCAGTAGTAGGTTCACGGGAAGCTCCTACGAGCAGTACTTC. This codes for CASSRFTGSSYEQYF. Variable domain in full (rest from reference TRBV19 and TRBJ2-7): DGGITQSPKYLFRKEGQNVTLSCEQNLNHDAMYWYRQDPGQGLRLIYYSQIVNDFQKGDIAEGYSVSREKKESFPLTVTSAQKNPTAFYLCASSRFTGSSYEQYFGPGTRLTVT.

The rearrangement links TRBV5-1 to TRBJ2-6, with D uncertain. Trimming took 4 bases from V and 4 from J, leaving 15 bases between them. The germline V gene has CDR1 SGHRS and CDR2 YFSETQ. This CDR3 comprises 16 residues. The CDR3 here is CASSLQTLSGANVLTF. CDR3 coding DNA: TGCGCCAGCAGCCTGCAAACGTTGTCCGGGGCCAACGTCCTGACTTTC.

This chain uses TRBV9 with TRBJ2-7, with 9 positions matching TRBD1. Germline CDR1 is SGDLS and CDR2 is YYNGEE. This CDR3 contains 13 residues. The V gene end was trimmed by 2 bases and the J gene end by 5 bases; junction bases not matched to a gene: 2. The CDR3 coding sequence is TGTGCCAGCAGCGTGGGACAGGGCGACGAGCAGTACTTC. The encoded protein is CASSVGQGDEQYF.

The table lists this clonotype with many counts. The chain recombines TRBV29-1 with TRBJ2-5; TRBD1 or TRBD2 may be the D gene (5 bases each). V shed 7 bases and J shed 1 base, with 13 bases lying between them. The CDR3 runs 13 residues. Germline V gene data show CDR1 as SQVTM and CDR2 as ANQGSEA. CDR3 sequence: CSGYSGAQETQYF. The CDR3 coding sequence is TGCAGCGGCTACTCCGGGGCCCAAGAGACCCAGTACTTC.

This clonotype was recorded a few times. The gene calls are TRBV7-9 and TRBJ2-7; 7 nucleotides line up with TRBD2. The CDR3 consists of 15 residues. Germline V lookup: CDR1 SEHNR, CDR2 FQNEAQ (reference sequence). The ends lost 5 bases at V and 4 bases at J; junction bases unmatched: 11. The CDR3, as DNA: TGTGCCAGCAGCAGTCTTACGGGAGGACTTTACGAGCAGTACTTC. Protein product: CASSSLTGGLYEQYF.

This clonotype was seen repeatedly, ten times or more. J is TRBJ2-1 and V is TRBV7-2; TRBD1 matches at 12 bases. Germline V gene lookup returns CDR1 SGHTA and CDR2 FQGNSA. The CDR3 has 16 amino acids. J gave up 6 bases and V 5 bases, and 8 bases lay outside the gene matches. In nucleotides, the CDR3 is TGTGCCAGCAGCGACTGGGGACAGGGGGCGCGCAATGAGCAGTTCTTC. As protein: CASSDWGQGARNEQFF.

This clonotype occurred many times. V is TRBV20-1 and J is TRBJ2-5; D possibly uses TRBD1 or TRBD2 (5 bases each). Germline values: CDR1 DFQATT, CDR2 SNEGSKA (reference sequence). Deletions cut 4 bases from V and 5 bases from J, with 14 bases between. The CDR3 extends over 13 amino acids. The CDR3 sequence: CSAKGDARETQYF. CDR3 nucleotides: TGCAGTGCTAAAGGGGACGCGAGGGAGACCCAGTACTTC.

As DNA, the CDR3 is TGCGCCAGCAGCTTGATGGAAAATTCACCCCTCCACTTT. Its translation: CASSLMENSPLHF. V and J are TRBV5-1 and TRBJ1-6; D is unresolved. Looked up from germline, CDR1 is SGHRS and CDR2 is YFSETQ. This CDR3 has 13 residues. The V end was cut by 1 base, the J end by 7 bases, with 6 bases between. The full variable domain, rest sourced from reference TRBV5-1 and TRBJ1-6, is KAGVTQTPRYLIKTRGQQVTLSCSPISGHRSVSWYQQTPGQGLQFLFEYFSETQRNKGNFPGRFSGRQFSNSRSEMNVSTLELGDSALYLCASSLMENSPLHFGNGTRLTVT.

The chain joins TRBV28 to TRBJ1-5; tentatively, D is TRBD1 (5 bases). V lost 3 bases and J 9 bases, leaving 12 bases between the germline ends. The CDR3 has 13 residues. In germline, CDR1 is MDHEN, CDR2 SYDVKM. The CDR3 spells CASSLGRGSPQHF. CDR3 DNA sequence: TGTGCCAGCAGTTTGGGTAGGGGATCGCCCCAGCATTTT.

The chain recombines TRBV20-1 with TRBJ2-5; TRBD1 agrees at 7 bases. The J segment lost 5 bases and the V segment lost 3 bases, leaving 15 bases of the junction unmatched. Germline CDR1 reads DFQATT; CDR2 reads SNEGSKA (reference sequence). The length of the CDR3 is 16 residues. The CDR3 loop reads CSASRQGQLGAETQYF. CDR3 DNA sequence: TGCAGTGCTAGTCGACAGGGACAGCTTGGCGCTGAGACCCAGTACTTC.

The sample holds a few counts of this clonotype. The DNA for the CDR3 is TGCAGTGCAGCAACTAGCGGGAGCTCCTACAATGAGCAGTTCTTC. Its protein product is CSAATSGSSYNEQFF. V is TRBV20-1 and J is TRBJ2-1, with TRBD2 matching over 11 bases. Per germline, CDR1 DFQATT and CDR2 SNEGSKA (reference sequence). J lost 0 bases, V lost 6 bases, and 4 bases had no gene match. The length of the CDR3 is 15 residues.

This clonotype was observed a handful of times. The chain carries TRBV4-1 and TRBJ2-3; D ambiguous. Germline V gene sequence: CDR1 MGHRA, CDR2 YSYEKL. Deletions cut 0 bases from V and 2 bases from J, with 9 bases between. CDR3 length: 15 amino acids. Here the CDR3 DNA reads TGCGCCAGCAGCCAAGATCCCTCATTCACAGATACGCAGTATTTT. It translates to CASSQDPSFTDTQYF.